The sequence of this TCR beta chain was determined in a study of T cells in Graves' hyperthyroidism and ophthalmopathy. This CDR3 has 14 amino acids. V was trimmed by 0 bases and J by 2 bases, leaving 9 bases between them. Per germline, CDR1 SGHRS and CDR2 YFSETQ. General study findings and limits: In the analysis, a 13 V-J model separated ophthalmopathy from stable hyperthyroidism.

Using RNA transcripts as the source, TCR beta CDR3 regions were amplified. TCR CDR3 regions were first amplified by RT-PCR with HTBI primers. TCRdb recomputed calls from the multiplex PCR reads with MiXCR, one row per CDR3 protein. The table lists about 420,000 distinct CDR3 sequences, roughly 15% of them singletons, with about 5% in the top ten. Pregnant or lactating patients were excluded, as were those with uncontrolled infection or other autoimmune disease. In its sample, this clonotype was seen many times. Its antigen remains unknown. Input material: blood. This clonotype was sampled from a woman younger than 35 with Graves' hyperthyroidism. The gene calls are TRBV5-1 and TRBJ2-7; D is perhaps TRBD2 (5 bases). The CDR3 reads CASSLDLATYEQYF. The CDR3 DNA sequence: TGCGCCAGCAGCTTGGATCTAGCCACCTACGAGCAGTACTTC.